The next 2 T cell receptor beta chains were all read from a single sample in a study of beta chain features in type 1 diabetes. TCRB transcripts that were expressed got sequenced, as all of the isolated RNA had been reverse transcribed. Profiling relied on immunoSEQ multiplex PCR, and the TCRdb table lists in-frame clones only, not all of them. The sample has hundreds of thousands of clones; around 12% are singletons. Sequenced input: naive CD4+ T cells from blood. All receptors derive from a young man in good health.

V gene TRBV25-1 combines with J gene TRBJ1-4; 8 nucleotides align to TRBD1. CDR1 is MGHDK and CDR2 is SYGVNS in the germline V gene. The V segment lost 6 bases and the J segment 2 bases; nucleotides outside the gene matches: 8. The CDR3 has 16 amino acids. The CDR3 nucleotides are TGTGCCAGCAGCCATCAGGGGGCGCCGACTAATGAAAAACTGTTTTTT. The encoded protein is CASSHQGAPTNEKLFF.

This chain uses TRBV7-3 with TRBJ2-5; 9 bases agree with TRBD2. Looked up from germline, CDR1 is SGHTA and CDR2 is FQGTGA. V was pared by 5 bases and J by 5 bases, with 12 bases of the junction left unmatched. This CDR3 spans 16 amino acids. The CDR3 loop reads CASSPTGGGAGETQYF. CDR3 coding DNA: TGTGCCAGCAGCCCAACCGGCGGGGGGGCCGGGGAGACCCAGTACTTC.